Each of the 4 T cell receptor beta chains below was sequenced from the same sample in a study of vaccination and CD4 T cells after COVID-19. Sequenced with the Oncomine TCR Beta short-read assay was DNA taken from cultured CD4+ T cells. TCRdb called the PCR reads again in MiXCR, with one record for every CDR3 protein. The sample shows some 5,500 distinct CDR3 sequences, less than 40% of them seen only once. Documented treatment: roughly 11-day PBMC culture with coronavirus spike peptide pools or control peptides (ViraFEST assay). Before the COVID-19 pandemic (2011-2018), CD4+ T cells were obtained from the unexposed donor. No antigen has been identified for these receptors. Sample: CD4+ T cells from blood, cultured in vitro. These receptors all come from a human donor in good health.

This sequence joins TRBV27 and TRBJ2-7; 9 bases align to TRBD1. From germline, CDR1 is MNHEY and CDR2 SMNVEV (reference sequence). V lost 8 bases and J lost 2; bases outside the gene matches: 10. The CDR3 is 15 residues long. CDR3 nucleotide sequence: TGTGCCAGCGTCCACCAGGGACAGGGTCCCTACGAGCAGTACTTC. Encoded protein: CASVHQGQGPYEQYF.

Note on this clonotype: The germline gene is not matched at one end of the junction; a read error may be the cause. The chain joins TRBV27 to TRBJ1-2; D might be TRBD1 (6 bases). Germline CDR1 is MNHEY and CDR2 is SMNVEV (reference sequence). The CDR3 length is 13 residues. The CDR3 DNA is TGTGCCAGCAGCAGGGGTCATAACTATGGTTACACCTTC. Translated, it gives CASSRGHNYGYTF.

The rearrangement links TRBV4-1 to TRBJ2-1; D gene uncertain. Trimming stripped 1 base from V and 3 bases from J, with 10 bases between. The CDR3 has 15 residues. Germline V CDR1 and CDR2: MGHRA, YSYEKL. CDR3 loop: CASSQGDGGYNEQFF. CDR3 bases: TGCGCCAGCAGCCAAGGCGATGGTGGCTACAATGAGCAGTTCTTC.

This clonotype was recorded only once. This CDR3 is CASSLGGTYGYTF. CDR3 coding DNA: TGTGCCAGCAGCTTGGGGGGGACGTATGGCTACACCTTC. The rearrangement uses TRBV5-4 and TRBJ1-2, with D perhaps TRBD1 (5 bases). Germline CDR1 is SGHNT and CDR2 is YYREEE (reference sequence). The CDR3 covers 13 residues. Trimming shortened V by 0 bases and J by 5 bases, and 8 bases separated the two germline ends. Full variable domain (remainder filled in from reference TRBV5-4 and TRBJ1-2): ETGVTQSPTHLIKTRGQQVTLRCSSQSGHNTVSWYQQALGQGPQFIFQYYREEENGRGNFPPRFSGLQFPNYSSELNVNALELDDSALYLCASSLGGTYGYTFGSGTRLTVV.